These 10 T cell receptor beta chains originate from one sample sequenced in a study of shared clonotypes between healthy human individuals. In the naive CD8 group, cells lacked CD45RO and were positively selected for CCR7, so terminally differentiated effector memory CD45RA+ cells were left out. Measured with immunoSEQ multiplex PCR; TCRdb has only the in-frame clones, and not every one. The sample lists some 740,000 clones, 80% to 95% seen once, with about 25% in the top ten. Sequenced input: naive CD8+ T cells sorted from blood. These receptors originate from a man aged 30 to 45 in good health.

This rearrangement joins TRBV11-2 to TRBJ2-2; 7 nucleotides align to TRBD1. The CDR3 consists of 18 residues. J lost 6 bases, V lost 7 bases, and 20 bases had no gene match. Germline assignment: CDR1 SGHAT and CDR2 FQNNGV. CDR3 nucleotide sequence: TGTGCCAGCAACTCCCCAGGGGGTCATCTAGTAAGGGCCGGGGAGCTGTTTTTT. It encodes CASNSPGGHLVRAGELFF.

This clone was seen only once. The CDR3 protein is CASSLGPRREQYF. DNA for the CDR3: TGTGCCAGCAGCTTAGGGCCGCGTCGCGAGCAGTACTTC. The chain carries TRBV11-3 and TRBJ2-7; no clear D. The germline V gene has CDR1 SGHNT and CDR2 YENEEA. This CDR3 contains 13 residues. V lost 1 base and J 6 bases, leaving 10 bases between the germline ends.

The rearrangement uses TRBV7-2 and TRBJ2-7; D possibly uses TRBD1 or TRBD2 (5 bases each). The CDR3 loop spans 14 amino acids. CDR1 SGHTA and CDR2 FQGNSA come from the germline V gene. Trimming pared 3 bases from V and 3 bases from J, leaving 12 bases between. This CDR3 is CASSFFGAYYEQYF. Written as DNA, the CDR3 is TGTGCCAGCAGCTTCTTCGGGGCATACTACGAGCAGTACTTC.

As concerns this clone: Other DNA variants within this sample encode the same CDR3. The V call is TRBV27, the J call TRBJ2-7, with 10 positions matching TRBD1. Unmatched junction bases numbered 1, after V lost 5 bases and J lost 0 bases. The CDR3 runs to 14 residues. The V gene's germline CDR1 is MNHEY and CDR2 SMNVEV (reference sequence). The CDR3 sequence is CASSRTGGSYEQYF. The CDR3 DNA follows: TGTGCCAGCAGTCGGACAGGGGGCTCCTACGAGCAGTACTTC.

The chain recombines TRBV29-1 with TRBJ2-3; TRBD2 matches 7 bases. Germline lookup yields CDR1 SQVTM and CDR2 ANQGSEA. Trimming at V came to 2 bases and at J to 2 bases, leaving 10 bases not matched to a gene. This CDR3 has 16 amino acids. The CDR3 spells CSVELGWDYNTDTQYF. The DNA for the CDR3 is TGCAGCGTTGAATTGGGATGGGACTACAACACAGATACGCAGTATTTT.

The J gene is TRBJ2-7, the V gene TRBV28; 7 positions agree with TRBD2. Germline V CDR1 and CDR2: MDHEN, SYDVKM. J gave up 3 bases and V 4 bases, and 6 bases lay outside the gene matches. There are 14 residues in the CDR3. The CDR3 coding sequence is TGTGCCAGCAGTTCAGGACTAGTCTTCTACGAGCAGTACTTC. Amino acid sequence: CASSSGLVFYEQYF.

Regarding this clone: Other nucleotide sequences from this sample produce the same CDR3. The chain combines TRBV7-9 with TRBJ1-1, with D perhaps matching TRBD1 (5 bases). This CDR3 is built from 13 residues. Trimming left V 5 bases short and J 5 bases short, with 12 bases between. Germline loops: CDR1 SEHNR, CDR2 FQNEAQ (reference sequence). For the CDR3, the DNA is TGTGCCAGCAGCCCTCCCGGGGGGACTGAAGCTTTCTTT. This translates into CASSPPGGTEAFF. The full variable domain, rest sourced from reference TRBV7-9 and TRBJ1-1, is DTGVSQNPRHKITKRGQNVTFRCDPISEHNRLYWYRQTLGQGPEFLTYFQNEAQLEKSRLLSDRFSAERPKGSFSTLEIQRTEQGDSAMYLCASSPPGGTEAFFGQGTRLTVV.

The rearrangement links TRBV4-3 to TRBJ2-2, with TRBD2 identical over 8 bases. V shed 0 bases and J 5 bases; nucleotides not matched to a gene: 5. CDR1 and CDR2 from the germline V gene are LGHNA and YSLEER. This CDR3 is built from 16 residues. CDR3 region: CASSQDPGGETGELFF. CDR3 sequence (DNA): TGCGCCAGCAGCCAAGACCCGGGGGGGGAGACCGGGGAGCTGTTTTTT.

This clone occurred once. The CDR3 region has the DNA TGCAGCGTTGTTCCCGAGAATTACATTGAAGCTTTCTTT. This codes for CSVVPENYIEAFF. V usage is TRBV29-1 and J usage is TRBJ1-1; D gene unclear. Germline V lookup: CDR1 SQVTM, CDR2 ANQGSEA. The CDR3 is 13 amino acids. V lost 4 bases to trimming and J lost 7 bases, with 16 bases between them.

This clone was picked up one time. The chain couples TRBV21-1 to TRBJ2-4; the D call TRBD1 from the table was never checked on the DNA. TRBV21-1 is marked as a pseudogene. The CDR3 totals 18 residues. CDR3 nucleotide sequence: TGTGCCAGCAGCAAGACAGGGAAAGGGGCCCTAGCCAAAAACATTCAGTACTTC. It translates to CASSKTGKGALAKNIQYF.